This is a list of T cell receptor beta chains from one sample in a study of T cell repertoires in cytomegalovirus infection. In TCRdb, the reads were re-called with MiXCR into one record per CDR3 protein. The top ten hold roughly 18% of the sample, which has about 700,000 distinct CDR3 sequences, 30% to 35% seen once. Antigens of these TCRs are unknown. The input for sequencing was cultured PBMCs, taken from culture after CMV antigen stimulation. The receptor set was obtained from a human donor in good health (CMV status not recorded). Some clones in this sample may be carry-over from other donors' samples. Each CDR3 is given with its conserved first and last residue. The size field is filled for only some rows; it gives once, few, many or a size class.

len: 19; j_gene: TRBJ2-3; v_gene: TRBV7-8; abundance: -; CDR3aa: CASSSRGAGGSGSTDTQYF
len: 14; j_gene: TRBJ1-1; v_gene: TRBV7-3; abundance: -; CDR3aa: CASSQVQGLTEAFF
len: 12; j_gene: TRBJ2-7; v_gene: TRBV20-1; abundance: -; CDR3aa: CSTLRGGNEQYF
len: 12; j_gene: TRBJ2-7; v_gene: TRBV12-3/TRBV12-4; abundance: few; CDR3aa: CASSLTVNEQYF
len: 17; j_gene: TRBJ2-2; v_gene: TRBV7-9; abundance: -; CDR3aa: CASSPPPSGGNTGELFF
len: 12; j_gene: TRBJ2-1; v_gene: TRBV7-9; abundance: many; CDR3aa: CASSPLRNEQFF
len: 15; j_gene: TRBJ1-3; v_gene: TRBV14; abundance: -; CDR3aa: CASSLQGVPGNTIYF
len: 14; j_gene: TRBJ2-3; v_gene: TRBV7-8; abundance: few; CDR3aa: CASSFGGITDTQYF
len: 14; j_gene: TRBJ1-5; v_gene: TRBV5-5; abundance: -; CDR3aa: CASSRDGGNRPQHF
len: 13; j_gene: TRBJ2-3; v_gene: TRBV6-1; abundance: few; CDR3aa: CASSRGTTDTQYF
len: 15; j_gene: TRBJ2-5; v_gene: TRBV7-2; abundance: many; CDR3aa: CASSFRRAGIETQYF
len: 14; j_gene: TRBJ2-5; v_gene: TRBV18; abundance: few; CDR3aa: CASSIGHGQETQYF
len: 15; j_gene: TRBJ2-1; v_gene: TRBV12-3/TRBV12-4; abundance: -; CDR3aa: CASSLGQGWTNEQFF
len: 14; j_gene: TRBJ2-7; v_gene: TRBV6-5; abundance: -; CDR3aa: CASSRPGTGFEQYF
len: 14; j_gene: TRBJ1-1; v_gene: TRBV7-6; abundance: -; CDR3aa: CASIYHGGYTEAFF
len: 19; j_gene: TRBJ2-3; v_gene: TRBV5-4; abundance: few; CDR3aa: CASSLAGGLAGYSTDTQYF
len: 12; j_gene: TRBJ2-3; v_gene: TRBV6-2/TRBV6-3; abundance: few; CDR3aa: CASRRRTDTQYF
len: 13; j_gene: TRBJ1-3; v_gene: TRBV7-6; abundance: few; CDR3aa: CASSAVSGNTIYF
len: 14; j_gene: TRBJ1-6; v_gene: TRBV28; abundance: -; CDR3aa: CASSPGTGRPPLHF
len: 14; j_gene: TRBJ2-2; v_gene: TRBV2; abundance: few; CDR3aa: CASSELTGPGELFF
len: 13; j_gene: TRBJ1-1; v_gene: TRBV7-8; abundance: -; CDR3aa: CASSLNMEAEAFF
len: 11; j_gene: TRBJ2-5; v_gene: TRBV10-3; abundance: -; CDR3aa: CAIGTQETPYF
len: 17; j_gene: TRBJ1-2; v_gene: TRBV7-9; abundance: few; CDR3aa: CASSLALWGRTGNGYTF
len: 14; j_gene: TRBJ1-2; v_gene: TRBV12-3/TRBV12-4; abundance: few; CDR3aa: CASSPGGLSRGYTF
len: 15; j_gene: TRBJ2-6; v_gene: TRBV7-2; abundance: many; CDR3aa: CASSARPMAFNVLTF
len: 13; j_gene: TRBJ2-7; v_gene: TRBV29-1; abundance: -; CDR3aa: CSANRGNSYEQYF
len: 12; j_gene: TRBJ1-2; v_gene: TRBV7-2; abundance: few; CDR3aa: CASSPRLDGYTF
len: 17; j_gene: TRBJ1-6; v_gene: TRBV14; abundance: few; CDR3aa: CASSEGQASSYNSPLHF
len: 14; j_gene: TRBJ2-7; v_gene: TRBV9; abundance: -; CDR3aa: CASSPRKGDHEQYF
len: 17; j_gene: TRBJ2-7; v_gene: TRBV7-9; abundance: -; CDR3aa: CASSFTPGLAASYEQYF
len: 14; j_gene: TRBJ1-1; v_gene: TRBV7-2; abundance: few; CDR3aa: CASSLDRVVTEAFF
len: 16; j_gene: TRBJ1-6; v_gene: TRBV6-4; abundance: -; CDR3aa: CASSDPNVSYNSPLHF
len: 16; j_gene: TRBJ1-1; v_gene: TRBV2; abundance: -; CDR3aa: CASSEEGTLMNTEAFF
len: 16; j_gene: TRBJ2-3; v_gene: TRBV20-1; abundance: -; CDR3aa: CSARGGSGQGIDTQYF
len: 15; j_gene: TRBJ2-3; v_gene: TRBV6-1; abundance: -; CDR3aa: CASSSVGIETDTQYF
len: 12; j_gene: TRBJ1-1; v_gene: TRBV11-2; abundance: few; CDR3aa: CASSLSRDSAFF